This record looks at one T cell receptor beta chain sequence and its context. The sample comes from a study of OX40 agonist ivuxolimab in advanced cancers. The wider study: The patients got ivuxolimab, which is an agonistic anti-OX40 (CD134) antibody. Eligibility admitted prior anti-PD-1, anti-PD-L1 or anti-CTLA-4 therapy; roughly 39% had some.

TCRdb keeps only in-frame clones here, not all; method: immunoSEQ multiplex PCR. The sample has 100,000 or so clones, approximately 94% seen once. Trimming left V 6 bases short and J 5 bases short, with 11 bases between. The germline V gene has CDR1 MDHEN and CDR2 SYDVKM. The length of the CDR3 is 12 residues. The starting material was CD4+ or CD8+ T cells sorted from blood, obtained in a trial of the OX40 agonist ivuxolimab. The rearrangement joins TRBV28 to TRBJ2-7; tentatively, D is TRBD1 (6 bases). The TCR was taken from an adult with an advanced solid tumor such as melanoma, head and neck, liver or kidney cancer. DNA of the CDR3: TGTGCCAGCAGGAGGGCAGGGGACGAGCAGTACTTC. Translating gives CASRRAGDEQYF.